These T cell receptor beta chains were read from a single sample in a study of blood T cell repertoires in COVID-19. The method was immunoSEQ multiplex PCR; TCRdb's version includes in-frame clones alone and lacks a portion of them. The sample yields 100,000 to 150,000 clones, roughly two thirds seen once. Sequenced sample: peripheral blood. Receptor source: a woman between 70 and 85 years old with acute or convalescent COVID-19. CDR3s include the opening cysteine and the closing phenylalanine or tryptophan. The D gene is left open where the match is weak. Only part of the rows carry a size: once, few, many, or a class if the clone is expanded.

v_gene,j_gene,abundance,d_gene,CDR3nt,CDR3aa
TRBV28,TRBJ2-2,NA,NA,TGTGCCAGCAGTTTATCCGGGGCCGGGGAGCTGTTTTTT,CASSLSGAGELFF
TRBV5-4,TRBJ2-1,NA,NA,TGTGCCAGCAGCTTCCCTTCCAGAGAGCAGTTCTTC,CASSFPSREQFF
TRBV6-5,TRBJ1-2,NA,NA,TGTGCCAGCAATTTTGTTGCGGGGAAAGGTGGCTACACCTTC,CASNFVAGKGGYTF
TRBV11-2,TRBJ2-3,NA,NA,TGTGCCAGCAGGACCGGGACTGACACAGATACGCAGTATTTT,CASRTGTDTDTQYF
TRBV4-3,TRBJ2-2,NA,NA,TGCGCCAGCAGCCGAGACAGCACCGGGGAGCTGTTTTTT,CASSRDSTGELFF
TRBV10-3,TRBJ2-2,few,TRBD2,TGTGCCATCGGAGCGGGAGGTGGGACCGGGGAGCTGTTTTTT,CAIGAGGGTGELFF
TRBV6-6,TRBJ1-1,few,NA,TGTGCCAGCAGTTACTCGAGGCCAGGGATGAACACTGAAGCTTTCTTT,CASSYSRPGMNTEAFF
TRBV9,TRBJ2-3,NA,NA,TGTGCCAGCAGCCTTGGTGCAGCAGATACGCAGTATTTT,CASSLGAADTQYF
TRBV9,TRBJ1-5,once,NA,TGTGCCAGCAGCGCGGAGGGGGGGAATCAGCCCCAGCATTTT,CASSAEGGNQPQHF
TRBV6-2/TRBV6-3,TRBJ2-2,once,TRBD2,TGTGCCAGCAGTTACCTTAGAGCGGGGGCCACCGGGGAGCTGTTTTTT,CASSYLRAGATGELFF
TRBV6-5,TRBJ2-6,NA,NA,TGTGCCAGCAGTTACACTAATACGGGGGCCAACGTCCTGACTTTC,CASSYTNTGANVLTF
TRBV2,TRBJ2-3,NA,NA,TGTGCCAGCAGTAGAGGAAGCGGGCCCACAGATACGCAGTATTTT,CASSRGSGPTDTQYF
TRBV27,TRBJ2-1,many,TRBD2,TGTGCCAGCAGTTCGGGACTAGCGGGATGGAATGAGCAGTTCTTC,CASSSGLAGWNEQFF
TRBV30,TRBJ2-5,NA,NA,TGTGCCTGGAACACAGGAGAAGAGACCCAGTACTTC,CAWNTGEETQYF
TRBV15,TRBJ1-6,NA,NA,TGTGCCACCAGCAGAGATAGGAGTGGTTCACCCCTCCACTTT,CATSRDRSGSPLHF
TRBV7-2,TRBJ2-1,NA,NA,TGTGCCAGCAGGTCGACCTCATGGACTTACAGTGAGCAGTTCTTC,CASRSTSWTYSEQFF
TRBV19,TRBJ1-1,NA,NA,TGTGCCAGTAGGGGGCCTACATCCATGAACACTGAAGCTTTCTTT,CASRGPTSMNTEAFF
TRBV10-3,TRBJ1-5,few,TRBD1,TGTGCCATCAGTGAGTCGGGACAGGGGGTTAGTAGCAATCAGCCCCAGCATTTT,CAISESGQGVSSNQPQHF
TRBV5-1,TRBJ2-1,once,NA,TGCGCCAGCAGCTTGGGGGGCAGGGACAATGAGCAGTTCTTC,CASSLGGRDNEQFF
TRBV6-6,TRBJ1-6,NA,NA,TGTGCCAGCACCCCCTACTCTTCTGATAATTCACCCCTCCACTTT,CASTPYSSDNSPLHF
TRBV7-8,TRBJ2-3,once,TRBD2,TGTGCCAGCAGCTTAGTAGCAGCGGGAGGGCGGGGCACAGATACGCAGTATTTT,CASSLVAAGGRGTDTQYF
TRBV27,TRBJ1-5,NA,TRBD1,TGTGCCAGCAGCGAACAGGGGAGGCAGCCCCAGCATTTT,CASSEQGRQPQHF
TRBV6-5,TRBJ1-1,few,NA,TGTGCCAGCAGTTTAGGGAGGAGAGGGAACACTGAAGCTTTCTTT,CASSLGRRGNTEAFF
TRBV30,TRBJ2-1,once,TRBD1,TGTGCCTGGAGTGAGGGACAGGCCAGCTACAATGAGCAGTTCTTC,CAWSEGQASYNEQFF
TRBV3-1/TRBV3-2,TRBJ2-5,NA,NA,TGTGCCAGCAGCCAAGATGCAGGCCTCCGGGGTGAGACCCAGTACTTC,CASSQDAGLRGETQYF
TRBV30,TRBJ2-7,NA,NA,TGTGCCTGGAGCGTTATGTTGGGGGCCGAGCAGTACTTC,CAWSVMLGAEQYF
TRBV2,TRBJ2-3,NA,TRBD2,TGTGCCAGCAAAGCGGGGGATAGCACAGATACGCAGTATTTT,CASKAGDSTDTQYF
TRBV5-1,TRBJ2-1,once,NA,TGCGCCAGCAGCTTGGCAAGCGACTACAATGAGCAGTTCTTC,CASSLASDYNEQFF